The rows below give T cell receptor beta chains drawn from one sample of a study of T-cell memory formation after mild COVID-19. MiXCR, applied by TCRdb to the 5' RACE reads, yields one record per CDR3 protein. This table has about 600,000 distinct CDR3 sequences, less than 25% appearing once. Sequencing input: PBMCs or a T cell subset sorted from them (not recorded which). The receptors were sampled from an adult woman who had mild COVID-19 (a few samples of this study predate the infection). Cell type and time point are not known. CDR3s include the opening cysteine and the closing phenylalanine or tryptophan. Fields, in order: V gene, J gene, D gene, clone size, CDR3 DNA, CDR3 protein. D genes are given only for firm matches. A row's size may be missing; if present it is once, few, many or a size class.

>TRBV12-3/TRBV12-4|TRBJ2-1|TRBD1|once
TGTGCCAGCAGCGACGGACAGGGGGCCTCCGGTGAGCAGTTCTTC
CASSDGQGASGEQFF
>TRBV7-2|TRBJ1-6|-|-
TGTGCCAGCAGCCGTCTGGGGGGTAATTCACCCCTCCACTTT
CASSRLGGNSPLHF
>TRBV19|TRBJ1-1|-|-
TGTGCCAGTAGTGCCCAAAGGGGGGTCCTAAAGGCTGAAGCTTTCTTT
CASSAQRGVLKAEAFF
>TRBV12-3/TRBV12-4|TRBJ1-1|-|-
TGTGCCAGCAGTTTGGCCGTTTTTTATGGGGGAGGGCTTGAAGCTTTCTTT
CASSLAVFYGGGLEAFF
>TRBV10-3|TRBJ1-1|TRBD1|-
TGTGCCATCAGTGAGTCTCTAGGACAGGGGTGGACTGAAGCTTTCTTT
CAISESLGQGWTEAFF
>TRBV30|TRBJ1-4|-|-
TGTGCCTGGAGTGCCCAGGGCGCCCTGGATGAAAAACTGTTTTTT
CAWSAQGALDEKLFF
>TRBV12-3/TRBV12-4|TRBJ2-4|TRBD2|few
TGTGCCAGCTGGGGAGCGGGACTAGCCAAAAACATTCAGTACTTC
CASWGAGLAKNIQYF
>TRBV7-3|TRBJ1-1|-|-
TGTGCCAGCAGCTTCACGCCGGGACGGCGAAACACTGAAGCTTTCTTT
CASSFTPGRRNTEAFF
>TRBV7-2|TRBJ2-5|-|-
TGTGCCAGCAGCCCATCGTCGCGGGTTCGGGAGACCCAGTACTTC
CASSPSSRVRETQYF
>TRBV2|TRBJ2-7|TRBD1|-
TGTGCCAGCAGTGAAGGTCCCAGGGACAGCTCCTACGAGCAGTACTTC
CASSEGPRDSSYEQYF
>TRBV20-1|TRBJ2-3|TRBD1|few
TGCAGTGCTAGAGATTCAAAGCGGCAGGGGGCCACAGATACGCAGTATTTT
CSARDSKRQGATDTQYF
>TRBV5-1|TRBJ1-1|TRBD1|few
TGCGCCAGCAGTCCCAATACAGGGGCAATACACACTGAAGCTTTCTTT
CASSPNTGAIHTEAFF
>TRBV4-1|TRBJ2-7|-|many
TGTGCCAGCAGCCAGGGATTAAGCTACGAGCAGTACTTC
CASSQGLSYEQYF
>TRBV3-1|TRBJ1-1|-|few
TGTGCCAGCAGCCAATGGGGCAGTTCTGAAGCTTTCTTT
CASSQWGSSEAFF
>TRBV20-1|TRBJ1-4|TRBD1|-
TGCAGTGCTAGAGCGGACAGGGGGAATGAAAAACTGTTTTTT
CSARADRGNEKLFF
>TRBV7-3|TRBJ2-3|-|-
TGTGCCAGCAGCCACGACGGAGCGGGTACGCAGTATTTT
CASSHDGAGTQYF
>TRBV12-3/TRBV12-4|TRBJ2-7|TRBD2|-
TGTGCCAGCACCCCGTGGGGGGGATCCTACGAGCAGTACTTC
CASTPWGGSYEQYF
>TRBV6-1|TRBJ2-1|TRBD2|-
TGTGCCAGCAGTGATAGGCTAGCGGGAGTCTATGAGCAGTTCTTC
CASSDRLAGVYEQFF
>TRBV24-1|TRBJ1-2|-|-
TGTGCCACCAGTGCAGGGGCGCGAGGCTACACCTTC
CATSAGARGYTF
>TRBV11-2|TRBJ2-1|-|few
TGTGCCAGCAGGGGTCGGGCGGCCGGGAGCAATGAGCAGTTCTTC
CASRGRAAGSNEQFF
>TRBV27|TRBJ1-6|TRBD1|few
TGTGCCAGCAGTTTCGGGACAGGGCAATCACCCCTCCACTTT
CASSFGTGQSPLHF
>TRBV11-3|TRBJ2-2|-|-
TGTGCCAGCAGCACGTACAGGGAGGGGTACGCCGGGGAGCTGTTTTTT
CASSTYREGYAGELFF
>TRBV5-1|TRBJ2-5|-|few
TGCGCCTACGCAGCCCCCGGGGAGACCCAGTACTTC
CAYAAPGETQYF
>TRBV25-1|TRBJ2-7|TRBD2|-
TGTGCCAGCAGTGAACCAAGCGGGAGGCAGTACTTC
CASSEPSGRQYF